Included here is one T cell receptor beta chain sequence, with context. This entry comes from a study of blood T cell repertoires in COVID-19. Assay used: immunoSEQ multiplex PCR; TCRdb lists only in-frame clones, some missing. The sample includes approximately 76,000 clones, roughly 85% of them seen just once. CDR1 and CDR2 from the germline V gene are KGHDR and SFDVKD. V was pared by 4 bases and J by 7 bases, with 7 bases of the junction left unmatched. This CDR3 is built from 16 residues. Sequenced sample: peripheral blood. This chain uses TRBV24-1 with TRBJ2-2; 11 nucleotides line up with TRBD2. This TCR derives from a human donor in a cohort sampled during active COVID-19. The CDR3 sequence is CATSDPSGGSGGELFF. CDR3 DNA: TGTGCCACCAGTGACCCTAGCGGGGGGTCAGGCGGGGAGCTGTTTTTT.